The present T cell receptor (beta chain) was sequenced within a study of blood T cell repertoires in COVID-19. Whole-study context: Spain, Italy and the United States supplied samples that represented acute and convalescent COVID-19.

V lost 3 bases and J 4 bases, leaving 2 bases between the germline ends. The CDR3 has 11 residues. Germline CDR1 and CDR2: SGHDT and YYEEEE. Clones were read by immunoSEQ multiplex PCR, and TCRdb kept only the in-frame ones, dropping some. The table lists 160,000 or so clones, under 90% of them singletons. Participants were aged about 18 to 90 years, lived in roughly 23 US areas, and enrolled virtually. Clinical histories supplied by participants themselves formed the basis of cohort assignment. Recovery among Cohort 3 donors was established by two negative PCRs, clearance, or symptom resolution. Material: PBMCs or T cells enriched from blood (not recorded which). The gene calls are TRBV5-6 and TRBJ2-1; D not certain. The TCR originated in a woman aged 50 to 60 who had recovered from COVID-19. The CDR3 region is CASSSYNEQFF. Written as DNA, the CDR3 is TGTGCCAGCAGCTCTTACAATGAGCAGTTCTTC.